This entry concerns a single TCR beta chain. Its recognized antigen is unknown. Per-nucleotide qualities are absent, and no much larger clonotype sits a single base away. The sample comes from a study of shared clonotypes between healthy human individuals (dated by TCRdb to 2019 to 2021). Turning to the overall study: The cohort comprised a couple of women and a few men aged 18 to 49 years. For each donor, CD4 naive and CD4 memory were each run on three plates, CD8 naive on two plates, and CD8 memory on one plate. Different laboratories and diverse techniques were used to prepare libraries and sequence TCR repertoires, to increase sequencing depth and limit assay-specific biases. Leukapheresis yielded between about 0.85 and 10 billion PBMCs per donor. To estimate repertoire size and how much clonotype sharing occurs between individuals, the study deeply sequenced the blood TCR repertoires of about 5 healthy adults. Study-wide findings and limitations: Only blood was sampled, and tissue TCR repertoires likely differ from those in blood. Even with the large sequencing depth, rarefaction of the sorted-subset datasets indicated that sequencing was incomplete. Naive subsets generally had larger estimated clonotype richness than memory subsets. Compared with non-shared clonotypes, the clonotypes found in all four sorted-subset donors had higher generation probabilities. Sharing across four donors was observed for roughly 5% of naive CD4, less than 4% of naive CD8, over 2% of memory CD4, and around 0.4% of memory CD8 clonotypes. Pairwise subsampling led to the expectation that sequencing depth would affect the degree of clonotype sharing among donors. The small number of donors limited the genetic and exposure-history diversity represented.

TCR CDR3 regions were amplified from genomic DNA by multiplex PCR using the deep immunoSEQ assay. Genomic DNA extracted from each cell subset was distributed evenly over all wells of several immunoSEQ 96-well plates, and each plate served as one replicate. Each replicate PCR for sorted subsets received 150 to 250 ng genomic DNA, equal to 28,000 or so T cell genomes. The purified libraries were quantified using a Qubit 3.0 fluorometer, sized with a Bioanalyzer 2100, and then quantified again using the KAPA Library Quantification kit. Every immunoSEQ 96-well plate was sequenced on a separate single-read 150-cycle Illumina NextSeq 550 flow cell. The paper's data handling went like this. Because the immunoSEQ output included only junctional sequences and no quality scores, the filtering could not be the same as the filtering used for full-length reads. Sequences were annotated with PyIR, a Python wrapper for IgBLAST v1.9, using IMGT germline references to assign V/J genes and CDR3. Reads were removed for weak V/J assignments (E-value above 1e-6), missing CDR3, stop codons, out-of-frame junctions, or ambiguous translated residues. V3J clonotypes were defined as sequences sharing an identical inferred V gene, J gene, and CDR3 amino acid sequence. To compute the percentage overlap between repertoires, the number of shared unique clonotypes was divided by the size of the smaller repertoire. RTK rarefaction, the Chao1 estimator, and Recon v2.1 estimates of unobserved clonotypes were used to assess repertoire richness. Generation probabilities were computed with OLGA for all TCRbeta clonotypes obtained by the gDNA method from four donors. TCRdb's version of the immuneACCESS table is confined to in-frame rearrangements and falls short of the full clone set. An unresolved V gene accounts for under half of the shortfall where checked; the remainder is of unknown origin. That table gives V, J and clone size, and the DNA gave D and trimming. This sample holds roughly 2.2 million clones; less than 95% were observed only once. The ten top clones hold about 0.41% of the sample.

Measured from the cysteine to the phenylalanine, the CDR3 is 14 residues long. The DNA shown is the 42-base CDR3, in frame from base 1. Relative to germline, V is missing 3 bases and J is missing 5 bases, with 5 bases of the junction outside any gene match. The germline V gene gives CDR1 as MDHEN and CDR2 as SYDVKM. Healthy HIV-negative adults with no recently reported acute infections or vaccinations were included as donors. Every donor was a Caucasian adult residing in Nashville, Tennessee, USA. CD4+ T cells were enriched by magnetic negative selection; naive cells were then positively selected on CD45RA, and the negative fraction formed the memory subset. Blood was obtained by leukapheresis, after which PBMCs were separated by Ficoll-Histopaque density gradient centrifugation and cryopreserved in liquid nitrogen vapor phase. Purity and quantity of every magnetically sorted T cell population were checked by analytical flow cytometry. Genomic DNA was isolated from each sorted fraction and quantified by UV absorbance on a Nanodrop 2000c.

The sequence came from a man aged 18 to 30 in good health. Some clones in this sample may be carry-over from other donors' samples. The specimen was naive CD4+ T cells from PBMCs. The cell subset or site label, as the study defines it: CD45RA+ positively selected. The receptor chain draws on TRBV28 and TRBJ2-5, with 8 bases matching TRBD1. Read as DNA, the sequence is TGTGCCAGCAGTTTTCAGGGGGCGAGGGAGACCCAGTACTTC. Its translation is CASSFQGARETQYF.